The 27 T cell receptor beta chains below were found in one sample sequenced in a study. TCRdb reprocessed the RT-PCR reads with MiXCR, giving one entry per CDR3 protein. Found here are about 680,000 distinct CDR3 sequences, 14% of them singletons; the top ten hold roughly 3.9%. Sequences were obtained from memory CD4+ T cells from blood. These receptors came from a female donor in good health, serving as a healthy control.

The chain is built from TRBV5-4 and TRBJ2-7, with TRBD2 matching 8 bases. This CDR3 is 12 amino acids long. Per germline, CDR1 SGHNT and CDR2 YYREEE (reference sequence). The trim removed 6 bases at V and 6 bases at J, leaving 5 bases unmatched. CDR3 nucleotides: TGTGCCAGCAAGATCCGGGGGGGCGAGCAGTACTTC. It specifies CASKIRGGEQYF.

A few counts support this clonotype. The chain joins TRBV6-2 or TRBV6-3 to TRBJ2-1; 9 bases are shared with TRBD2. J lost 6 bases, V lost 2 bases, and 5 bases had no gene match. CDR1 and CDR2 (germline): MNHEY, SVGEGT. The CDR3 runs to 15 residues. CDR3: CASSYTAGGINEQFF. The CDR3 DNA sequence: TGTGCCAGCAGTTACACTGCGGGGGGGATCAATGAGCAGTTCTTC.

This clonotype has just a few counts. This chain links TRBV10-3 with TRBJ2-2, with D tentatively TRBD1 (6 bases). In germline, CDR1 is ENHRY, CDR2 SYGVKD. The CDR3 length is 16 residues. V lost 6 bases to trimming and J lost 3 bases, with 17 bases between them. DNA for the CDR3: TGTGCCATCAGCCTACACCGGGACACCTACACCGGGGAGCTGTTTTTT. Its translation is CAISLHRDTYTGELFF.

This clonotype has at least ten counts. This chain uses TRBV20-1 with TRBJ2-3; no clear D. Germline CDR1 and CDR2: DFQATT and SNEGSKA (reference sequence). V lost 1 base, J lost 10 bases, and 18 bases lay in between. The CDR3 is made up of 14 amino acids. The CDR3 DNA sequence: TGCAGTGCTAGAGGTCGCCGGGCCGAAGTTGCGCAGTATTTT. Translated, it gives CSARGRRAEVAQYF.

There are many counts of this clonotype. CDR3 region: CASRGPGRAYEQYF. The CDR3 coding sequence is TGTGCCAGCAGGGGTCCGGGCAGGGCCTACGAGCAGTACTTC. The rearrangement links TRBV27 to TRBJ2-7; D is perhaps TRBD1 (5 bases). Germline CDR1 and CDR2: MNHEY and SMNVEV (reference sequence). V lost 6 bases and J lost 2, with 14 bases in between. CDR3 size: 14 residues.

This clonotype came up a few times. The chain carries TRBV18 and TRBJ2-1; 8 nucleotides line up with TRBD1. Trimming took 0 bases from V and 7 from J; bases not matched to a gene: 5. CDR3 size: 15 residues. Germline CDR1 reads KGHSH; CDR2 reads LQKENI. CDR3 DNA sequence: TGTGCCAGCTCACCACCCGGGACAGGACGGAATGAGCAGTTCTTC. Translated: CASSPPGTGRNEQFF. The entire variable domain, with the rest obtained from reference TRBV18 and TRBJ2-1, is as follows: NAGVMQNPRHLVRRRGQEARLRCSPMKGHSHVYWYRQLPEEGLKFMVYLQKENIIDESGMPKERFSAEFPKEGPSILRIQQVVRGDSAAYFCASSPPGTGRNEQFFGPGTRLTVL.

At least ten counts were recorded for this clonotype. The chain couples TRBV10-3 to TRBJ2-1, with 10 bases identical to TRBD1. Germline V CDR1 and CDR2: ENHRY, SYGVKD. This CDR3 spans 15 amino acids. Germline trimming cut 5 bases from V and 8 bases from J; bases unmatched to any gene: 9. In DNA, the CDR3 is TGTGCCATCAGTAACGGACAGGGGGGACTGGATGAGCAGTTCTTC. This encodes CAISNGQGGLDEQFF.

This rearrangement joins TRBV4-1 to TRBJ2-5, with 7 bases that match TRBD1. V trimming: 2 bases; J trimming: 5 bases; junction bases outside the gene matches: 11. The CDR3 extends over 16 amino acids. CDR1 and CDR2 (germline): MGHRA, YSYEKL. The CDR3 protein is CASSQPTRGLGETQYF. The CDR3 nucleotides read TGCGCCAGCAGCCAACCTACCAGGGGGTTGGGCGAGACCCAGTACTTC.

This clonotype was found a few times. The chain is built from TRBV15 and TRBJ1-5, with 11 nucleotides matching TRBD1. Trimming took 5 bases from V and 6 from J; bases not matched to a gene: 6. Per the germline V gene, CDR1 is LNHNV and CDR2 is YYDKDF (reference sequence). The CDR3 is made up of 15 amino acids. The chain's CDR3 is CATSRGTGGGQPQHF. The CDR3 nucleotides read TGTGCCACCAGCCGTGGGACAGGGGGGGGTCAGCCCCAGCATTTT.

The J gene is TRBJ2-1, the V gene TRBV20-1; 8 bases are a match to TRBD2. CDR1 DFQATT and CDR2 SNEGSKA come from the germline V gene (reference sequence). CDR3 length: 15 residues. J gave up 4 bases and V 1 base, and 6 bases lay outside the gene matches. The CDR3 loop is CSARVVREGYNEQFF. The CDR3 DNA follows: TGCAGTGCTAGAGTCGTCCGGGAGGGTTACAATGAGCAGTTCTTC.

This clonotype showed up many times. V is TRBV10-3 and J is TRBJ1-3, with 8 bases fitting TRBD1. From germline, CDR1 is ENHRY and CDR2 SYGVKD. V shed 5 bases and J 4 bases; nucleotides not matched to a gene: 4. The CDR3 length is 14 residues. The CDR3 DNA reads as TGTGCCATCAGTTTGACAGGGGACGGAAACACCATATATTTT. Translating gives CAISLTGDGNTIYF.

This clonotype was detected only a few times. CDR3 residues: CATKRTSGRTDTQYF. Here the CDR3 DNA reads TGCGCCACCAAAAGGACTAGCGGGAGGACAGATACGCAGTATTTT. The V and J genes are TRBV5-1 and TRBJ2-3; TRBD2 matches 14 bases. The CDR3 is 15 amino acids. The junction had 6 bases not matched to a gene; V was cut back by 9 bases and J by 3 bases. In germline, CDR1 is SGHRS, CDR2 YFSETQ.

This clonotype was seen at least ten times. The J gene is TRBJ2-1, the V gene TRBV9; D is possibly TRBD2 (6 bases). CDR1 is SGDLS, CDR2 YYNGEE, per germline. The germline V and J ends were trimmed by 0 bases and 9 bases, with 10 bases remaining between them. This CDR3 is 13 amino acids long. CDR3 in DNA: TGTGCCAGCAGCGTAGGGACTATAGCTGAGCAGTTCTTC. Residues: CASSVGTIAEQFF.

This clonotype has a count of ten or more. The chain uses TRBV6-5 and TRBJ2-1; D possibly corresponds to TRBD2 (5 bases). The CDR3 has 14 amino acids. Trimming removed 5 bases from V and 9 bases from J, with 17 bases in between. The V gene's germline CDR1 is MNHEY and CDR2 SVGAGI. The CDR3 nucleotides are TGTGCCAGCAGTCCCGGGGTCACGATGGGTGAGCAGTTCTTC. Translation: CASSPGVTMGEQFF.

The chain has TRBV5-5 and TRBJ1-1; D perhaps matches TRBD1 (6 bases). The CDR3 has 15 amino acids. The germline CDR1 and CDR2 sequences are SGHKS and YYEKEE (reference sequence). V lost 3 bases to trimming and J lost 8 bases, with 20 bases between them. The CDR3 DNA reads as TGTGCCAGCAGCTGGGCCGGGTTAACGGGGGCGGAAGCTTTCTTT. Its translation is CASSWAGLTGAEAFF.

This clonotype has only a few counts. The gene calls are TRBV20-1 and TRBJ2-1; 7 nucleotides line up with TRBD2. Germline V CDR1 and CDR2: DFQATT, SNEGSKA (reference sequence). V gave up 5 bases and J gave up 9 bases; unmatched junction bases: 10. This CDR3 has 13 amino acids. The chain's CDR3 is CSAWDYVRGEQFF. DNA for the CDR3: TGCAGTGCTTGGGACTACGTGAGGGGTGAGCAGTTCTTC.

The V call is TRBV6-1, the J call TRBJ1-6; D possibly corresponds to TRBD1 (5 bases). CDR3 length equals 17 residues. The V gene lost 0 bases and the J gene lost 5 bases, with 14 bases spanning the gap. Per germline, CDR1 MNHNS and CDR2 SASEGT. The CDR3 reads CASSEALGGGNNSPLHF. The DNA for the CDR3 is TGTGCCAGCAGTGAAGCGCTTGGGGGAGGGAATAATTCACCCCTCCACTTT.

In its sample, this clonotype was seen many times. Relative to the germline gene, one junction end is altered; a read error may explain this. The chain is built from TRBV12-3 or TRBV12-4 and TRBJ1-5; no reliable D call. CDR3 size: 13 residues. The CDR3 bases are TGCGCCAGCAGCTTGGAGCGCAATCAGCCCCAGCATTTT. It specifies CASSLERNQPQHF.

This clonotype was seen only a few times. V and J are TRBV27 and TRBJ2-3; 7 bases are shared with TRBD2. This CDR3 spans 20 amino acids. Germline values: CDR1 MNHEY, CDR2 SMNVEV (reference sequence). Trimming at V came to 2 bases and at J to 0 bases, leaving 17 bases not matched to a gene. The DNA of the CDR3 is TGTGCCAGCAGTTTACAACCCCTAAAGCGGGGACCTACTAGCACAGATACGCAGTATTTT. This translates into CASSLQPLKRGPTSTDTQYF.

This clonotype occurred many times. V and J are TRBV4-2 and TRBJ1-2; no definite D call. The CDR3 loop spans 14 amino acids. CDR1 LGHNA and CDR2 YNFKEQ come from the germline V gene. With 1 base removed from V and 2 bases from J, the gap between germline ends came to 8 bases. The CDR3 sequence: CASSQGGQNYGYTF. The CDR3 DNA reads TGTGCCAGCAGCCAAGGTGGTCAGAACTATGGCTACACCTTC.

The gene calls are TRBV2 and TRBJ2-2; D is unclear. The V end was cut by 7 bases, the J end by 4 bases, with 13 bases between. This CDR3 comprises 14 residues. The V gene's germline CDR1 is SNHLY and CDR2 FYNNEI. In DNA, the CDR3 is TGTGCCAGCAAAGTTGAGGTCGGCACCGGGGAGCTGTTTTTT. This gives the protein CASKVEVGTGELFF.

In its sample, this clonotype was seen a few times. A much larger clone differs by one base, so this may be a read error. The rearrangement links TRBV10-3 to TRBJ2-5; no clear D. Germline V gene data show CDR1 as ENHRY and CDR2 as SYGVKD. V lost 2 bases to trimming and J lost 5 bases, with 3 bases between them. The CDR3 is made up of 11 amino acids. Here the CDR3 DNA reads TGTGCCATCAGTGAGGCGGAGACCCAGTACTTC. Protein sequence: CAISEAETQYF.

This clonotype appeared a few times. V usage is TRBV6-5 and J usage is TRBJ1-2; D call uncertain. CDR1 is MNHEY and CDR2 is SVGAGI in the germline V gene. The CDR3 covers 13 residues. V was pared by 3 bases and J by 8 bases, with 13 bases between. CDR3 nucleotides: TGTGCCAGCAGTTATCAACAGTTCCAAGGCTACACCTTC. Encoded protein: CASSYQQFQGYTF.

In its sample, this clonotype was seen many times. The chain links TRBV7-9 to TRBJ2-1, with D unclear. The V gene lost 5 bases and the J gene lost 9 bases, with 11 bases spanning the gap. This CDR3 contains 12 residues. Germline V gene lookup returns CDR1 SEHNR and CDR2 FQNEAQ (reference sequence). The CDR3 sequence is CASSPLSSEQFF. DNA of the CDR3: TGTGCCAGCAGCCCATTAAGTTCTGAGCAGTTCTTC.

In its sample, this clonotype was seen once. This sequence joins TRBV6-2 or TRBV6-3 and TRBJ2-7; TRBD1 matches at 9 bases. Germline V gene data show CDR1 as MNHEY and CDR2 as SVGEGT. The CDR3 is 16 amino acids. After removal of 8 bases from V and 3 bases from J, the junction contained 14 bases not matched to a gene. Here the CDR3 DNA reads TGTGCCAGCTTCCAGGAGACAGGGGGGAAAAACTACGAGCAGTACTTC. Its translation: CASFQETGGKNYEQYF.

This clonotype was picked up a small number of times. The chain combines TRBV6-6 with TRBJ1-2; possible D gene TRBD1, 6 bases. This CDR3 is built from 12 residues. Deletions cut 7 bases from V and 6 bases from J, with 12 bases between. The germline V gene has CDR1 MNHNY and CDR2 SVGAGI (reference sequence). CDR3 DNA: TGTGCCAGCACCCAAGGGGGGCATGGCTACACCTTC. Residues: CASTQGGHGYTF.

This clonotype has more than one count but fewer than ten. V and J are TRBV20-1 and TRBJ2-7, with 7 bases that match TRBD1. V was pared by 1 base and J by 3 bases, with 6 bases of the junction left unmatched. The CDR3 consists of 14 residues. The germline CDR1 and CDR2 sequences are DFQATT and SNEGSKA (reference sequence). The CDR3 protein is CSARVPGGRYEQYF. DNA of the CDR3: TGCAGTGCTAGAGTTCCAGGGGGACGCTACGAGCAGTACTTC.